Listed here is a single TCR beta chain. Its antigen specificity is not known. The record has no base qualities; no much larger clone is one base away. The record originates from a study of shared clonotypes between healthy human individuals (dated by TCRdb to 2020 to 2022). Background on the whole study: The cohort included a few men and a couple of women between 18 and 49 years of age. Different laboratories and diverse techniques were used to prepare libraries and sequence TCR repertoires, to increase sequencing depth and limit assay-specific biases. Per donor, leukapheresis produced somewhere between about 0.94 and 9.5 billion PBMCs. For each donor, CD4 naive and CD4 memory were each run on three plates, CD8 naive on two plates, and CD8 memory on one plate. The study deeply sequenced blood TCR repertoires of about five healthy adults to estimate repertoire size and the extent of clonotype sharing between individuals.

Using the deep immunoSEQ assay, multiplex PCR amplified TCR CDR3 regions from genomic DNA. Extracted genomic DNA from each cell subset was distributed evenly across all wells of several immunoSEQ 96-well plates, and each plate was treated as a replicate. Each replicate PCR for sorted subsets received 150 to 250 ng genomic DNA, equal to tens of thousands of T cell genomes. Purified libraries were measured with a Qubit 3.0 fluorometer, size-checked on a Bioanalyzer 2100, and measured again with the KAPA Library Quantification kit. Every immunoSEQ 96-well plate was sequenced on a dedicated single-read 150-cycle Illumina NextSeq 550 flow cell. The authors' pipeline ran thus. Because only junctional sequences without quality scores were contained in the immunoSEQ output, filtering matching that applied to full-length reads could not be performed. Sequences were annotated with PyIR, a Python wrapper for IgBLAST v1.9, and V/J genes and CDR3 were assigned using IMGT germline references. Reads with weak V/J assignments (E-value above 1e-6), missing CDR3, stop codons, out-of-frame junctions, or ambiguous translated residues were removed. V3J clonotypes were defined as sequences sharing the same inferred V gene, J gene, and CDR3 amino acid sequence. Percentage overlap between repertoires was calculated by dividing the number of shared unique clonotypes by the size of the smaller repertoire. Richness of each repertoire was evaluated using RTK rarefaction, the Chao1 estimator, and Recon v2.1 estimates of unobserved clonotypes. OLGA was used to compute generation probabilities for all TCRbeta clonotypes that the gDNA method yielded from a few donors. Imported from immuneACCESS, the table was reduced by TCRdb to in-frame sequences with V and J called. These copies leave out some clones; in studies compared against another copy, an unresolved V gene accounts for under half, and the cause of the remainder is not known. That table is the source of V, J and clone size, and D and trimming were worked out from the DNA. For this sample the table gives 1 million to 1.2 million clones, of which approximately 80% were detected only once. Clones ranked in the top ten supply 0.89% of the sample.

Here is what the overall study found, with its caveats: Higher generation probabilities were observed for clonotypes shared by all four sorted-subset donors than for non-shared clonotypes. Incomplete sequencing was indicated by rarefaction of sorted-subset datasets, despite the large sequencing depth. Roughly 5.2% of naive CD4, 3.5% of naive CD8, 2.3% of memory CD4, and over 0.35% of memory CD8 clonotypes were shared across a few donors. Only blood was sampled, and tissue TCR repertoires likely differ from those in blood. Pairwise subsampling led to the expectation that sequencing depth would affect the degree of clonotype sharing among donors. Because the study included a small number of donors, the genetic and exposure-history diversity represented was limited. Estimated clonotype richness was generally larger for naive than for memory subsets.

V gives up 5 bases and J gives up 5 bases, and the segment between their germline ends measures 15 bases. Counted from cysteine to phenylalanine, this CDR3 has 14 amino acids. Of all the DNA, just the CDR3 is kept, 42 bases in frame from base 1. CDR1 and CDR2, per the germline V gene, are SGHTA and FQGNSA. Healthy HIV-negative adults with no recently reported acute infections or vaccinations were included as donors. Only Caucasian adults living in Nashville, Tennessee, USA were represented among the donors. CD4+ T cells were enriched by magnetic negative selection; naive cells were then positively selected on CD45RA, and the negative fraction formed the memory subset. Blood was collected by leukapheresis, and PBMCs were isolated by Ficoll-Histopaque density gradient centrifugation and then cryopreserved in liquid nitrogen vapor phase. Purity and quantity of every magnetically sorted T cell population were checked by analytical flow cytometry. Genomic DNA was isolated from each sorted fraction and quantified by UV absorbance on a Nanodrop 2000c.

The sample was memory CD4+ T cells from PBMCs. Taken with the paper, the label for cell subset or site translates to: CD45RA-negative fraction. This chain is built from TRBV7-2 and TRBJ2-5, with TRBD2 tentatively as D gene (5 bases match). The TCR sequence derives from a man between 18 and 29 years old in good health. Some clones in this sample may be carry-over from other donors' samples. DNA sequence: TGTGCCAGCAGCCACCTACGGGGTTGGGAGACCCAGTACTTC. Its protein product is CASSHLRGWETQYF.